The source of this T cell receptor beta chain is a study of cytomegalovirus exposure and HLA in healthy donors. Looked up from germline, CDR1 is SGHRS and CDR2 is YFSETQ. V dropped 1 base and J dropped 5; count of bases not matched to a gene: 5. The CDR3 totals 14 residues. The donors were in the roughly 110-subject validation cohort, distinct from the roughly 600-subject first cohort. Comments on this clone: The antigen is undetermined.

Findings of the study overall: The investigators catalogued 164 TCR beta chains as cytomegalovirus-associated. Published work reported that the classifier diagnosed cytomegalovirus status with high specificity and sensitivity. For most TCR sequences rarity was the rule, although some public TCRs occurred in many donors.

Produced via immunoSEQ multiplex PCR; TCRdb's table is partial and in-frame only. This repertoire shows about 120,000 clones, roughly 90% found once; its top ten account for roughly 6%. The clonotype comes from a woman between 18 and 30 years old in good health and CMV-seropositive. The sequenced sample was PBMCs. The chain joins TRBV5-1 to TRBJ2-7; TRBD1 aligns across 8 bases. Written as DNA, the CDR3 is TGCGCCAGCAGCTTGCGGGCAGGGGGCGACGAGCAGTACTTC. Translation: CASSLRAGGDEQYF. Filled out from reference TRBV5-1 and TRBJ2-7, the complete variable domain reads KAGVTQTPRYLIKTRGQQVTLSCSPISGHRSVSWYQQTPGQGLQFLFEYFSETQRNKGNFPGRFSGRQFSNSRSEMNVSTLELGDSALYLCASSLRAGGDEQYFGPGTRLTVT.